Below, one T cell receptor (beta chain) is given with its context. Antigen specificity is unknown. The V end lost 6 bases, the J end lost 3 bases, and 14 bases lay between the germline ends. This CDR3 contains 14 residues. CDR1 is SGHTA, CDR2 FQGTGA, per germline. The data stem from a study of T-cell memory formation after mild COVID-19. For the study at large: TCR clusters largely stayed donor specific. Points from the study as a whole: A second wave of clones peaked on day 37, and their SARS-CoV-2 specificity went unconfirmed. Memory sampled before infection contained some responding clones, suggesting cross-reactive memory joined.

The TCR alpha and TCR beta cDNA libraries, bearing sample barcodes and UMIs, were generated by 5'RACE using constant-segment primers. TCRdb reprocessed the 5' RACE reads with MiXCR, giving one entry per CDR3 protein. The table includes approximately 390,000 distinct CDR3 sequences, approximately 15% detected once. The V call is TRBV7-3, the J call TRBJ1-1, with D possibly being TRBD1 (6 bases). The TCR comes from a man in his late teens or twenties who had mild COVID-19 (a few samples of this study predate the infection). Cell type and time point are not known. The specimen sequenced was PBMCs or a T cell subset sorted from them (not recorded which). CDR3 in amino acids: CASRLGGRDTEAFF. The CDR3, as DNA: TGTGCCAGCAGGTTGGGGGGCAGAGACACTGAAGCTTTCTTT.